A selection of T cell receptor beta chains follows, all from one sample in a study of molecular identifiers for immune sequencing clone quantification. TCRdb re-called the PCR reads with MiXCR, one entry per CDR3 protein. The sample lists over 85,000 distinct CDR3 sequences, roughly 25% seen once, with 0.78% in the top ten. Sequencing was carried out using naive CD8+ T cells from blood, with Jurkat cell RNA spiked in. These receptors originate from a human donor in good health. Some libraries in this study had Jurkat cell RNA spiked in. CDR3s leave out the opening cysteine and the closing phenylalanine or tryptophan. D genes are given only for firm matches.

j_gene | d_gene | v_gene | CDR3aa
TRBJ2-5 | . | TRBV4-3 | ASSQTWPGAGETQY
TRBJ1-6 | TRBD1 | TRBV9 | ASSASPGGYNSPLH
TRBJ2-1 | . | TRBV7-2 | ASSPLRTIPEQF
TRBJ2-3 | . | TRBV28 | ASSLTTRVGTDTQY
TRBJ1-1 | . | TRBV6-5 | ASSSDTEAF
TRBJ1-2 | TRBD1 | TRBV28 | ASLTGTGAYGYT
TRBJ2-7 | TRBD1 | TRBV9 | ASSRDSTYEQY
TRBJ1-1 | . | TRBV20-1 | SARDPGEYTEAF
TRBJ1-1 | TRBD1 | TRBV19 | ASPRPGGTEELNTEAF
TRBJ2-3 | TRBD2 | TRBV28 | ASSLTGLAGSRADTQY
TRBJ1-5 | . | TRBV4-1 | ASSQVVGQGMNQPQH
TRBJ2-3 | TRBD2 | TRBV5-1 | ASSSGLAGAVDTQY
TRBJ2-7 | . | TRBV7-9 | ASRGPRGEQY
TRBJ2-7 | . | TRBV28 | ASSQGPYEQY
TRBJ2-7 | . | TRBV29-1 | SVAYGDIAYEQY
TRBJ2-3 | . | TRBV20-1 | SARDLAGLVGDTQY
TRBJ2-7 | . | TRBV30 | AWSLGVHYEQY
TRBJ2-1 | . | TRBV4-1 | ASSQGHDGGIEQF
TRBJ2-7 | . | TRBV12-3/TRBV12-4 | ASSLSGQGTNYEQY
TRBJ1-2 | . | TRBV14 | ASSQDWDQSDYGYT
TRBJ1-1 | . | TRBV4-3 | ASSQHRAMNTEAF
TRBJ2-3 | TRBD2 | TRBV29-1 | SVSGTSGREDTQY
TRBJ2-7 | TRBD2 | TRBV2 | ASSLAGGPEQY
TRBJ2-7 | . | TRBV29-1 | SAQGLGSYEQY
TRBJ2-1 | . | TRBV30 | AWSGLGAPYNEQF
TRBJ2-7 | TRBD1 | TRBV7-9 | ASSLDRGHEQY
TRBJ1-2 | . | TRBV29-1 | SVDWDTANYGYT
TRBJ1-5 | TRBD1 | TRBV28 | ASSFITGTGGTQPQH
TRBJ1-5 | . | TRBV27 | ASSPRPGQPQH
TRBJ2-5 | . | TRBV7-9 | ASSPEGGTQY
TRBJ2-2 | . | TRBV9 | ASSPQYVTTGELY
TRBJ1-3 | . | TRBV7-9 | ASSFAVSGNTIY
TRBJ2-7 | TRBD2 | TRBV28 | ASSLYVLAGGLYEQY
TRBJ1-2 | . | TRBV13 | ASSTGTNYGYT
TRBJ2-2 | . | TRBV29-1 | SVAGSIMNTGELF
TRBJ1-2 | . | TRBV6-2/TRBV6-3 | ASSYSTGSGYT
TRBJ1-1 | TRBD1 | TRBV25-1 | ASRGQGARTEAF
TRBJ1-2 | TRBD1 | TRBV6-6 | ASSYSPGGSYGYT
TRBJ1-1 | . | TRBV6-2/TRBV6-3 | ASTDGGTEAF
TRBJ2-3 | . | TRBV5-1 | ASSPESGWSPDTQY
TRBJ1-1 | TRBD1 | TRBV7-2 | ASTLPDRGSVNTEAF
TRBJ2-3 | TRBD1 | TRBV18 | ASSPPGTGLVDTQY
TRBJ2-7 | . | TRBV10-3 | AISDAPSSYEQY
TRBJ1-4 | TRBD1 | TRBV27 | ASSQTTGGGEKLF
TRBJ2-7 | . | TRBV4-1 | ASSQDNSYEQY
TRBJ2-7 | . | TRBV5-3 | ASSHRQSPSYEQY
TRBJ2-7 | . | TRBV7-8 | ASTNPLPGYAQY
TRBJ2-2 | . | TRBV5-5 | ASTPRGDTGELF
TRBJ2-2 | . | TRBV29-1 | SVSTSNTGELF
TRBJ2-1 | TRBD2 | TRBV24-1 | ATSEGLAGPWDEQF
TRBJ2-3 | TRBD2 | TRBV20-1 | SARSSGAGDTQY
TRBJ2-5 | . | TRBV5-1 | ASSLGTVGRETQY
TRBJ1-1 | TRBD1 | TRBV16 | ASSHGQGSTEAF
TRBJ1-5 | . | TRBV19 | ASSIAGVQPQH
TRBJ2-2 | TRBD2 | TRBV5-1 | ASSPFSGGPNTGELF